This is a list of T cell receptor beta chains from one sample in a study of cytomegalovirus exposure and HLA in healthy donors. Assay used: immunoSEQ multiplex PCR; TCRdb lists only in-frame clones, some missing. The profile shows 95,000 to 150,000 clones, 85% to 90% of them singletons. The sample was PBMCs. The receptor source for this set is a woman in her 30s in good health and CMV-seronegative. Each CDR3 is given with its conserved first and last residue. A D gene is named only where the DNA matches it firmly.

J gene | D gene | V gene | CDR3 protein
TRBJ2-5 | . | TRBV11-3 | CASSFQRSQETQYF
TRBJ2-7 | . | TRBV10-3 | CAISGEGALYEQYF
TRBJ2-7 | . | TRBV5-1 | CASSVGQGQSTYEQYF
TRBJ2-1 | . | TRBV2 | CASSEYGGAGLRDNEQFF
TRBJ2-1 | . | TRBV11-3 | CASSDTRGGYYNEQFF
TRBJ2-1 | TRBD2 | TRBV4-1 | CASSQHLSGGAVNEQFF
TRBJ2-7 | TRBD2 | TRBV5-1 | CASSLTSGGPYEQYF
TRBJ2-7 | TRBD2 | TRBV4-2 | CASSRTSGGKDEQYF
TRBJ2-7 | . | TRBV2 | CASSDLQGSYEQYF
TRBJ2-5 | . | TRBV11-2 | CASSPKQGRYQETQYF
TRBJ2-1 | TRBD2 | TRBV7-2 | CASSRGLAGGFSSYNEQFF
TRBJ1-2 | . | TRBV19 | CASSTNAGAGGYGYTF
TRBJ2-2 | TRBD2 | TRBV6-1 | CASSDAGGDTGELFF
TRBJ2-3 | . | TRBV7-7 | CASSKGLAGTDTQYF
TRBJ2-4 | TRBD2 | TRBV2 | CASSESGRGAYKNIQYF
TRBJ2-7 | TRBD2 | TRBV11-3 | CASSSPGSGGRYEQYF
TRBJ1-6 | . | TRBV30 | CAWTRARGPNSPLHF
TRBJ1-2 | TRBD1 | TRBV11-3 | CASSLVGQGDGYTF
TRBJ2-7 | . | TRBV2 | CASRGQGGGEQYF
TRBJ2-7 | TRBD1 | TRBV7-9 | CASSKTGRQYF
TRBJ2-7 | . | TRBV9 | CASSAGDDWGEEQYF
TRBJ2-3 | TRBD2 | TRBV5-4 | CASSRVGSGVADTQYF
TRBJ1-4 | TRBD1 | TRBV6-1 | CASSAREQGSTDPDNEKLFF
TRBJ2-1 | . | TRBV4-1 | CASSQAVVVGSDEQFF
TRBJ1-5 | TRBD1 | TRBV5-1 | CASSLGGGDQPQHF
TRBJ2-1 | . | TRBV11-3 | CASGGWRTAGNEQFF
TRBJ1-1 | . | TRBV6-5 | CASTGGRNTEAFF
TRBJ1-5 | . | TRBV19 | CASSIRGSNQPQHF